One TCR beta chain is described in this entry. Its antigen is still unknown. This sample was taken from a study of T cell repertoires in ileal Crohn's disease. The study, taken as a whole, reports: Clonal expansions were more frequent in active smokers than non-smokers at surgery. High-frequency clones were more common in sorted CD8 than CD4 cells. Within the first postoperative year, endoscopy came at median roughly seven months.

This table comes from immunoSEQ multiplex PCR, and its TCRdb copy is limited to in-frame clones, with some not included. Seen here are about 4,500 clones, roughly four fifths observed once, and the top ten hold roughly 4.5%. Time point described: neoterminal ileum biopsy at postoperative endoscopy, about 6 months after surgery. Sequenced: ileal tissue. This receptor was obtained from an adult with Crohn's disease.

The CDR3 here is CASSLGRWMNTGELFF. CDR3 coding DNA: TGTGCCAGCAGCTTAGGACGGTGGATGAACACCGGGGAGCTGTTTTTT. J is TRBJ2-2 and V is TRBV5-6; D ambiguous. The germline V gene encodes CDR1 SGHDT and CDR2 YYEEEE. CDR3 length equals 16 residues. Trimming stripped 2 bases from V and 1 base from J, with 12 bases between.